This T cell receptor (beta chain) is drawn from a study of blood T cell repertoires in COVID-19. Generated by immunoSEQ multiplex PCR, the TCRdb table keeps only in-frame clones and is missing some. The sample carries about 88,000 clones, 90% recorded once. With V trimmed by 1 base and J by 5 bases, 4 bases remained unmatched. The CDR3 is 14 residues long. Germline V gene data show CDR1 as SEHNR and CDR2 as FQNEAQ (reference sequence). The sample taken for sequencing was peripheral blood. The genes are TRBV7-9 and TRBJ2-5; 7 bases are a match to TRBD2. This TCR was recovered from a man aged 18 to 29 with COVID-19, enrolled during active disease. CDR3 protein: CASSLVREYETQYF. CDR3 DNA sequence: TGTGCCAGCAGCTTAGTGCGGGAGTACGAGACCCAGTACTTC.